This T cell receptor beta chain was profiled in a study of T-cell reconstitution after alpha-beta-depleted transplantation in children. Unique molecular identifiers were incorporated when the TCRbeta library was constructed. TCRdb re-called the PCR reads with MiXCR, one entry per CDR3 protein. The sample lists about 420,000 distinct CDR3 sequences, around 9.9% occurring once. The CDR3 consists of 14 residues. Looked up from germline, CDR1 is DFQATT and CDR2 is SNEGSKA (reference sequence). With 4 bases clipped from V and 3 bases from J, the junction kept 4 bases outside the gene matches. This chain connects TRBV20-1 to TRBJ2-7; 12 nucleotides line up with TRBD2. This clonotype was obtained from a human donor who donated a stem cell graft to a child with acute myeloid leukemia. The sample in question was PBMCs from the stem cell graft donor, obtained from the stem cell graft. DNA for the CDR3: TGCAGTGCTAAACTAGCGGGAGGAGTCTACGAGCAGTACTTC. The encoded protein is CSAKLAGGVYEQYF.